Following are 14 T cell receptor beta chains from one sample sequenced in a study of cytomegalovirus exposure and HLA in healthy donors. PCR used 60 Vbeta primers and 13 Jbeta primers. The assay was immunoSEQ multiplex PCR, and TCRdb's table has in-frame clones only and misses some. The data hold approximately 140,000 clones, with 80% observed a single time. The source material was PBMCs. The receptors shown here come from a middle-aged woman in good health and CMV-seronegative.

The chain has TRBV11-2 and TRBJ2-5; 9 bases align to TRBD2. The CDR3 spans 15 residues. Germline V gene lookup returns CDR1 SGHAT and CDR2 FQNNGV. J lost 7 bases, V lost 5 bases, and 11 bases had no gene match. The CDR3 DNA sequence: TGTGCCAGCAGCCCCCTTCGTGGCGGGAGGGGGACCCAGTACTTC. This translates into CASSPLRGGRGTQYF.

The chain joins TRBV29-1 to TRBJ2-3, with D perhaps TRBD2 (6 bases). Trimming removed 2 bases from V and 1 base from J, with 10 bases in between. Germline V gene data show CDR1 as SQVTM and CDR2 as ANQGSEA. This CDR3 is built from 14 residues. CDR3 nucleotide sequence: TGCAGCGTTGAACCGGGAGTTGGCACAGATACGCAGTATTTT. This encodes CSVEPGVGTDTQYF.

As DNA, the CDR3 is TGTGCCAGCACCCGGACTAGCGGGGGCTCCCTCCAAGAGACCCAGTACTTC. Translating it yields CASTRTSGGSLQETQYF. The V and J genes are TRBV9 and TRBJ2-5; 13 bases are shared with TRBD2. Germline assignment: CDR1 SGDLS and CDR2 YYNGEE. With V trimmed by 6 bases and J by 1 base, 9 bases remained unmatched. This CDR3 spans 17 amino acids.

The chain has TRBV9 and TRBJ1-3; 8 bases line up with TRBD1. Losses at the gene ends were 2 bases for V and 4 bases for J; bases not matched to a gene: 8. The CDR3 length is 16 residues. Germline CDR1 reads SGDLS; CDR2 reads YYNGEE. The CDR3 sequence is CASSVGQGLAGNTIYF. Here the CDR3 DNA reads TGTGCCAGCAGCGTCGGACAGGGATTGGCCGGAAACACCATATATTTT.

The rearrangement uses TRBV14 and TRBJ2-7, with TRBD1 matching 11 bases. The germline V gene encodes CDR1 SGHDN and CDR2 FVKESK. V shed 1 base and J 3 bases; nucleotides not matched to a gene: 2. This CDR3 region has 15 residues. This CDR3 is CASSQGTGGFYEQYF. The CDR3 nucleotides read TGTGCCAGCAGCCAAGGGACAGGGGGCTTCTACGAGCAGTACTTC.

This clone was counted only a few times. CDR3 sequence (DNA): TGCAGCGTTGAAGGAGTTCACAGGGGGAACTATGGCTACACCTTC. Residues: CSVEGVHRGNYGYTF. The chain carries TRBV29-1 and TRBJ1-2, with 8 bases matching TRBD1. This CDR3 is 15 amino acids long. The V gene end was trimmed by 1 base and the J gene end by 2 bases; junction bases not matched to a gene: 6. Germline assignment: CDR1 SQVTM and CDR2 ANQGSEA.

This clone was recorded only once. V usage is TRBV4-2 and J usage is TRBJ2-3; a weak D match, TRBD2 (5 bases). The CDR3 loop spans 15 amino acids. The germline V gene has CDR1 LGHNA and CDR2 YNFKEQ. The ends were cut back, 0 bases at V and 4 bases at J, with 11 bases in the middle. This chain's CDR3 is CASSQDDGDADTQYF. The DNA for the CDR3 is TGTGCCAGCAGCCAAGATGACGGGGATGCAGATACGCAGTATTTT.

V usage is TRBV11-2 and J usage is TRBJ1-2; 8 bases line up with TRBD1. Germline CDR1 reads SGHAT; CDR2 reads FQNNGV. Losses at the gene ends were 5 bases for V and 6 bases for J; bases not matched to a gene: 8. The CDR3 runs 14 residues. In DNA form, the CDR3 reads TGTGCCAGCAGCCAGGGGGCAAGGGGGGATGGCTACACCTTC. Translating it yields CASSQGARGDGYTF.

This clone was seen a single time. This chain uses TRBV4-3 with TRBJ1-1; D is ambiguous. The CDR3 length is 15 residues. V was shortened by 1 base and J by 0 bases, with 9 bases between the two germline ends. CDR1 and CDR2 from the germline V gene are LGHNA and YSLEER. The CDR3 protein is CASSQGHQMNTEAFF. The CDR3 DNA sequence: TGCGCCAGCAGCCAAGGACACCAGATGAACACTGAAGCTTTCTTT.

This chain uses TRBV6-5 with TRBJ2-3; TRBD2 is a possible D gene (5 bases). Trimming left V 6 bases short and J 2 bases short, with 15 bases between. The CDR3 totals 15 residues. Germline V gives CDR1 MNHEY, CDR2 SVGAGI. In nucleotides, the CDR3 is TGTGCCAGCAGGACCTCCGGGGTACCCACAGATACGCAGTATTTT. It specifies CASRTSGVPTDTQYF.

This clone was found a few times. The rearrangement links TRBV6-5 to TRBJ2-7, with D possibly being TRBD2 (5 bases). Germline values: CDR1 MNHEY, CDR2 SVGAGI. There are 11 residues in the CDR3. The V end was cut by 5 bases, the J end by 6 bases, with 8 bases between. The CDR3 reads CASSQRSEQYF. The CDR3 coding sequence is TGTGCCAGCAGTCAGCGGAGCGAGCAGTACTTC.

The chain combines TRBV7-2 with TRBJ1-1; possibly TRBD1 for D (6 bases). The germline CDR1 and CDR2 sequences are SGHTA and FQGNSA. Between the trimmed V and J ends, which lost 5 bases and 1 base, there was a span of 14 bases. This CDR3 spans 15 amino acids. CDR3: CASSHGGAGNTEAFF. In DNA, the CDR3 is TGTGCCAGCAGCCATGGGGGGGCCGGGAACACTGAAGCTTTCTTT.

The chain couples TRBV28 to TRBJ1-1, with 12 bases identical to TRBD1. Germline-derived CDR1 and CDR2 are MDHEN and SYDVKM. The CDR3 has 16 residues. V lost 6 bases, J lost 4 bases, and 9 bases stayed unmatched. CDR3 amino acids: CASSSGQGARGTEAFF. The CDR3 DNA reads TGTGCCAGCAGCTCGGGACAGGGGGCGAGGGGCACTGAAGCTTTCTTT.

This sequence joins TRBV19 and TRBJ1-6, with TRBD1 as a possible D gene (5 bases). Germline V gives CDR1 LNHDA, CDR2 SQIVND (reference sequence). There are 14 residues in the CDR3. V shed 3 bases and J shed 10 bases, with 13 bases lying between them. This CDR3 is CASSIPGRASPLHF. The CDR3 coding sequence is TGTGCCAGTAGTATCCCAGGCAGGGCATCACCCCTCCACTTT.